Listed below are T cell receptor beta chains from one sample, sequenced in a study of blood T cell repertoires in COVID-19. Some clones are missing from TCRdb's copy, which holds only in-frame ones; the method was immunoSEQ multiplex PCR. The sample lists 75,000 or so clones; less than 90% were seen once. Input material: peripheral blood. The receptors here all came from a woman older than 75 with acute or convalescent COVID-19. Each CDR3 is given with its conserved first and last residue. The order of the fields is D gene, clone size, J gene, V gene, CDR3 DNA, CDR3 protein. D genes are given only for firm matches. A clone size is listed for some rows: how often the clone was seen (once, few, many), or a class if it is expanded.

>.|.|TRBJ2-6|TRBV5-1
TGCGCCAGCAGCTTGGACGGGGGGCTCGGGGCCAACGTCCTGACTTTC
CASSLDGGLGANVLTF
>TRBD2|.|TRBJ2-5|TRBV3-1/TRBV3-2
TGTGCCAGCAGCCTCCCGGGAGGGGTAGAGACCCAGTACTTC
CASSLPGGVETQYF
>.|.|TRBJ1-1|TRBV19
TGTGCCAGTAGACTTACAGAGAACACTGAAGCTTTCTTT
CASRLTENTEAFF
>TRBD2|few|TRBJ2-7|TRBV4-2
TGTGCCAGCAGCCAAGGGGGACTAGCTATCGACGAGCAGTACTTC
CASSQGGLAIDEQYF
>.|.|TRBJ1-2|TRBV5-6
TGTGCCAGCAGCCCCAACAGGGTGGGAGGCTACACCTTC
CASSPNRVGGYTF
>.|.|TRBJ1-1|TRBV12-3/TRBV12-4
TGTGCCAGCCTAATTACAGGGAACACTGAAGCTTTCTTT
CASLITGNTEAFF
>.|medium-sized|TRBJ1-2|TRBV5-4
TGTGCCAGCAGCTTGGCCGGGTCGGGTGGCTACACCTTC
CASSLAGSGGYTF
>.|.|TRBJ1-2|TRBV10-3
TGTGCCATCAGTGAGGAAGCCGGGACTCGGGCTGGCGTGGGCTACACCTTC
CAISEEAGTRAGVGYTF
>.|.|TRBJ1-2|TRBV3-1/TRBV3-2
TGTGCCAGCAGCCGCACAACAGGGAGCATTACATATGGCTACACCTTC
CASSRTTGSITYGYTF
>.|.|TRBJ2-5|TRBV10-3
TGTGCCATCAGTGAGTCCCCTCAAGAGACCCAGTACTTC
CAISESPQETQYF
>.|.|TRBJ1-1|TRBV11-1
TGTGCCAGCAGCGGGTCGGGTACTGAAGCTTTCTTT
CASSGSGTEAFF
>.|.|TRBJ1-2|TRBV2
TGTGCCAGCAGTGGACCCGGCTTGAGGCAGGGAGGTTATGGCTACACCTTC
CASSGPGLRQGGYGYTF
>.|.|TRBJ2-1|TRBV29-1
TGCAGCGTTGAAAATACGGGGTTCTACAATGAGCAGTTCTTC
CSVENTGFYNEQFF
>.|.|TRBJ2-5|TRBV12-5
TGTGCTAGTGCTAGGTCCATTGACCAAGAGACCCAGTACTTC
CASARSIDQETQYF
>TRBD1|.|TRBJ1-5|TRBV20-1
TGCAGTGCTAGTACAGGGGCCGGCAATCAGCCCCAGCATTTT
CSASTGAGNQPQHF
>.|.|TRBJ1-1|TRBV18
TGTGCCAGCTCACCAGGGGGGGCGTGGGACACTGAAGCTTTCTTT
CASSPGGAWDTEAFF
>TRBD2|.|TRBJ2-1|TRBV4-2
TGTGCCAGCAGCCCCACGACTAGCGGGAGGGCCGGGGAGCAGTTCTTC
CASSPTTSGRAGEQFF
>TRBD2|.|TRBJ2-7|TRBV20-1
TGCAGTGCTAGTGGGGTAGCGGGAGAAGGGTACGAGCAGTACTTC
CSASGVAGEGYEQYF
>TRBD2|.|TRBJ2-7|TRBV7-6
TGTGCCAGCAGCTTAGCGTTCATGGCTAGCGGACGCTACGAGCAGTACTTC
CASSLAFMASGRYEQYF
>.|.|TRBJ1-2|TRBV19
TGTGCCAGTAGTCCCGGGGTCTATGGCTACACCTTC
CASSPGVYGYTF
>TRBD1|.|TRBJ1-2|TRBV7-8
TGTGCCAGCAGCTATGGACAGGGTGGTGGCTACACCTTC
CASSYGQGGGYTF
>TRBD1|.|TRBJ1-6|TRBV10-3
TGTGCCATCAGTCCCAGGGGGAGCTCCTATAATTCACCCCTCCACTTT
CAISPRGSSYNSPLHF
>.|few|TRBJ1-3|TRBV3-1/TRBV3-2
TGTGCCAGCAGCCAGAAGTACGAGGCCGCCGGAAACACCATATATTTT
CASSQKYEAAGNTIYF
>.|.|TRBJ1-1|TRBV28
TGTGCCTGCCGACACGCCATGAACACTGAAGCTTTCTTT
CACRHAMNTEAFF
>.|.|TRBJ2-1|TRBV7-9
TGTGCCAGCAGCTTCTTTGGCGGGGAGACGAATGAGCAGTTCTTC
CASSFFGGETNEQFF
>TRBD1|.|TRBJ1-2|TRBV24-1
TGTGCCACCAGTCACCGGGACAGGGTCTATGGCTACACCTTC
CATSHRDRVYGYTF
>TRBD2|.|TRBJ2-1|TRBV11-2
TGTGCCAGCAGCCTTCTAGCGGGAAGCTCCTACAATGAGCAGTTCTTC
CASSLLAGSSYNEQFF
>.|.|TRBJ1-5|TRBV6-5
TGTGCCTCATGGGAGGGGGTAAGTCAGCCCCAGCATTTT
CASWEGVSQPQHF
>TRBD1|few|TRBJ2-2|TRBV5-1
TGCGCCAGCAGCTTGGGCCCGGGACAGGGCACCGGGGAGCTGTTTTTT
CASSLGPGQGTGELFF
>.|.|TRBJ1-6|TRBV7-8
TGTGCCAGCAGCCCCGTAAAACTCCCCGGAGGGCCATCCCTCCACTTT
CASSPVKLPGGPSLHF
>.|.|TRBJ1-2|TRBV5-1
TGCGCCAGCAGCTTGGACAGTAACTATGGCTACACCTTC
CASSLDSNYGYTF
>.|.|TRBJ2-7|TRBV6-5
TGTGCCAGCAGAGTGGCGGAGAGCTCCTACGAGCAGTACTTC
CASRVAESSYEQYF
>TRBD1|once|TRBJ1-2|TRBV20-1
TGCAGTGCGAGTGGGAGTGCGGACAGGGGGTATGGCTACACCTTC
CSASGSADRGYGYTF
>.|.|TRBJ1-6|TRBV5-4
TGTGCCAGCAGCCTTCAGGGTCTCTCCAATTCACCCCTCCACTTT
CASSLQGLSNSPLHF
>TRBD2|once|TRBJ2-2|TRBV29-1
TGCAGCGTTGGGCGGGGGGGCCTGTCCACCGGGGAGCTGTTTTTT
CSVGRGGLSTGELFF
>TRBD2|.|TRBJ2-3|TRBV19
TGTGCCAGTAGTCGGACTAGCGGGACCACAGATACGCAGTATTTT
CASSRTSGTTDTQYF
>TRBD1|.|TRBJ2-7|TRBV11-2
TGTGCCAGCAGCTTAGGGCAGGGGGCTTACGAGCAGTACTTC
CASSLGQGAYEQYF
>.|few|TRBJ1-3|TRBV3-1/TRBV3-2
TGTGCCAGCAGCCCCCTCAGGGAAGGGGGAAACACCATATATTTT
CASSPLREGGNTIYF
>TRBD1|.|TRBJ1-1|TRBV30
TGTGCCTGGAGTGTTTCCCAGGGGGGTACTGAAGCTTTCTTT
CAWSVSQGGTEAFF
>.|.|TRBJ1-4|TRBV5-4
TGTGCCAGCAGAGGGGCAACTAATGAAAAACTGTTTTTT
CASRGATNEKLFF
>.|.|TRBJ1-4|TRBV6-5
TGTGCCACCCGACAGACAACTAATGAAAAACTGTTTTTT
CATRQTTNEKLFF
>.|.|TRBJ1-1|TRBV10-3
TGTGCGCATCGGGGGGACACCCCGAACACTGAAGCTTTCTTT
CAHRGDTPNTEAFF
>TRBD1|.|TRBJ2-2|TRBV5-4
TGTGCCAGCAGCTCCGGGACAGGGGGTACCGGGGAGCTGTTTTTT
CASSSGTGGTGELFF
>.|.|TRBJ2-7|TRBV5-4
TGTGCCAGCAGTCGGAGGGGGCTGGGCCCCGAGCAGTACTTC
CASSRRGLGPEQYF
>.|.|TRBJ2-2|TRBV7-3
TGTGCCAGCTCCTCTCGGGGTAGCTGGGGCGGGGAGCTGTTTTTT
CASSSRGSWGGELFF
>TRBD2|.|TRBJ2-3|TRBV11-1
TGTGCCAGCAGAAAGGCTCTAGCGGCCCCGGATACGCAGTATTTT
CASRKALAAPDTQYF
>.|.|TRBJ1-2|TRBV12-3/TRBV12-4
TGTGCCAGCAGTGGGGGCAGGGGCTATGGCTACACCTTC
CASSGGRGYGYTF
>.|.|TRBJ1-5|TRBV15
TGTGCCACCAGCAGAGGAGGGAGCAATCAGCCCCAGCATTTT
CATSRGGSNQPQHF
>.|.|TRBJ1-5|TRBV19
TGTGCCAGTAGTATACGGACAGATTCAGGAATTCAGCCCCAGCATTTT
CASSIRTDSGIQPQHF
>TRBD1|.|TRBJ1-1|TRBV5-1
TGCGCCAGCAGCTCCGGAATCCCCGGGACAGGGGGCATGAAAGCTTTCTTT
CASSSGIPGTGGMKAFF
>.|.|TRBJ2-7|TRBV3-1/TRBV3-2
TGTGCCAGCAGCCCCCAGGGACAATCCTACGAGCAGTACTTC
CASSPQGQSYEQYF
>TRBD1|.|TRBJ1-5|TRBV27
TGTGCCAGCAGCCATAACAGGGGGAATCAGCCCCAGCATTTT
CASSHNRGNQPQHF
>.|.|TRBJ1-1|TRBV7-8
TGTGCCAGCAGCTTACGGCGGGACCGACCGAACACTGAAGCTTTCTTT
CASSLRRDRPNTEAFF
>TRBD1|.|TRBJ2-7|TRBV11-2
TGTGCCAGCAGCCAAGCAGGGGGATCTTACGAGCAGTACTTC
CASSQAGGSYEQYF
>TRBD2|medium-sized|TRBJ2-1|TRBV7-8
TGTGCCAGCAGCTTCGCGGGTAGCGGGAGTTTCAATGAGCAGTTCTTC
CASSFAGSGSFNEQFF
>.|.|TRBJ1-6|TRBV10-3
TGTGCCATCAGTGCGGTACTCGGACAGATGAATTCACCCCTCCACTTT
CAISAVLGQMNSPLHF
>.|.|TRBJ2-5|TRBV12-3/TRBV12-4
TGTGCCAGCGCCTTTAGCGAAAGCGGGACCCAGTACTTC
CASAFSESGTQYF
>.|.|TRBJ2-5|TRBV19
TGTGCCAGTAGTCCTACACCGAGGGGGATGGAGACCCAGTACTTC
CASSPTPRGMETQYF
>.|.|TRBJ2-1|TRBV9
TGTGCCAGCAGCCCTGGAGAGGGGGGGCCTTCCTACAATGAGCAGTTCTTC
CASSPGEGGPSYNEQFF